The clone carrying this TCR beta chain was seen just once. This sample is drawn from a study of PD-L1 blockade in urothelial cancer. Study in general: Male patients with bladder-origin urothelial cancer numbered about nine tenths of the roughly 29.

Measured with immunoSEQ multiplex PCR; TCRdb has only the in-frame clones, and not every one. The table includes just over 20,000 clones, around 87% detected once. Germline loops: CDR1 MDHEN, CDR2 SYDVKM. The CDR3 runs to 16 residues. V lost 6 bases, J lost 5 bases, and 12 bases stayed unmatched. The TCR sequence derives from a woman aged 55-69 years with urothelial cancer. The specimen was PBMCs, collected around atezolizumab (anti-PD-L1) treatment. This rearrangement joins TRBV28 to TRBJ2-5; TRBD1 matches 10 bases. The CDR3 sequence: CASSTGGQGNRETQYF. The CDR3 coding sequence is TGTGCCAGCAGCACCGGGGGACAGGGGAATAGGGAGACCCAGTACTTC.